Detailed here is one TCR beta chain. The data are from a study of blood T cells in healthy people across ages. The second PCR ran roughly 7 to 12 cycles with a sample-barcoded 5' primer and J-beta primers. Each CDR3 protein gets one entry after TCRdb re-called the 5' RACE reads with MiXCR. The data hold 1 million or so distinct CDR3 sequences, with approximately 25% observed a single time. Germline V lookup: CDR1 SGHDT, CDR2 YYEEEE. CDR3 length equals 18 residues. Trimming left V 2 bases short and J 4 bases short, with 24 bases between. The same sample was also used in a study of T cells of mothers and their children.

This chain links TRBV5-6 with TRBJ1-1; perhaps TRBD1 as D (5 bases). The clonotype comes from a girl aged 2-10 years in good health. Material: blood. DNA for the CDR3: TGTGCCAGCAGCTTCGGCAGGGTATGGTATCTTCGCAGCACTGAAGCTTTCTTT. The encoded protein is CASSFGRVWYLRSTEAFF.